This T cell receptor (beta chain) originates from a study of beta chain features in type 1 diabetes. Overall study findings and caveats: Sequencing of cDNA might inflate the share of cells that strongly express TCR. When Type 1 diabetes patients were examined, their TCRB CDR3s proved moderately but significantly shorter in all four CD4+ subsets. Equally in patients and controls, PCR might preferentially amplify shorter templates.

This clone was seen more than once but under ten times. Its antigen is currently unknown. A clone one base away is much larger, so this may be a read error. Every bit of the isolated RNA underwent reverse transcription, so sequencing read expressed TCRB transcripts. TCRdb keeps only in-frame clones here, not all; method: immunoSEQ multiplex PCR. The table records about 140,000 clones, more than 10% of them present only once. This receptor was taken from a man aged 18 to 30 with type 1 diabetes. The sequenced sample consisted of central memory CD4+ T cells from blood.

For the CDR3, the DNA is TGTGCCAGCAGTGCGAGCGCCTACGAGCAGTACTTC. Amino acid sequence: CASSASAYEQYF. V usage is TRBV2 and J usage is TRBJ2-7; unclear D gene. V was pared by 4 bases and J by 2 bases, with 6 bases between. The CDR3 is 12 amino acids. Germline CDR1 and CDR2: SNHLY and FYNNEI.